This TCR beta chain was identified in a study of T cells in Graves' hyperthyroidism and ophthalmopathy. Study-wide findings and caveats: Most thyroid-expanded clonotypes above 0.001 were also found in blood. Before onset, ophthalmopathy was predicted by the model a median approximately 6.7 months earlier.

What was amplified from RNA transcripts were TCR beta CDR3 regions. HTBI primers drove first-round RT-PCR of the TCR CDR3. TCRdb processed the multiplex PCR reads anew with MiXCR; each CDR3 protein has one entry. The sample has about 640,000 distinct CDR3 sequences, less than 25% seen once. As regards this clonotype: What it recognizes is unknown.

This CDR3 has 13 amino acids. V was trimmed by 5 bases and J by 2 bases, leaving 11 bases between them. The germline CDR1 and CDR2 sequences are SQVTM and ANQGSEA. This chain connects TRBV29-1 to TRBJ2-3, with D possibly TRBD2 on 5 matching bases. Source material: blood. The clonotype comes from a man younger than 45 with Graves' ophthalmopathy. CDR3: CSVRTGLTDTQYF. The DNA for the CDR3 is TGCAGCGTTCGGACCGGACTCACAGATACGCAGTATTTT.